These 32 T cell receptor beta chains originate from one sample sequenced in a study of T-cell reconstitution after alpha-beta-depleted transplantation in children. During its preparation, the TCRbeta library received unique molecular identifiers. TCRdb processed the PCR reads anew with MiXCR; each CDR3 protein has one entry. The repertoire holds roughly 200,000 distinct CDR3 sequences, with approximately 9.5% as singletons. This specimen was PBMCs from the stem cell graft donor, taken from the stem cell graft. Every receptor here comes from a human donor who donated a stem cell graft to a child with acute lymphoblastic leukemia.

The sample holds a few counts of this clonotype. The V and J genes are TRBV14 and TRBJ2-5; D call uncertain. The CDR3 loop spans 13 amino acids. Germline V gene sequence: CDR1 SGHDN, CDR2 FVKESK. Deletions cut 4 bases from V and 7 bases from J, with 13 bases between. The CDR3 bases are TGTGCCAGCAGCCTCCGTGGCCCCGGGACCCAGTACTTC. Protein: CASSLRGPGTQYF.

This clonotype was seen only a few times. J is TRBJ1-1 and V is TRBV11-1, with TRBD1 matching over 11 bases. This CDR3 has 19 residues. With 1 base clipped from V and 6 bases from J, the junction kept 16 bases outside the gene matches. Germline-derived CDR1 and CDR2 are SGHAT and FQDESV (reference sequence). CDR3 amino acids: CASSLGTGGALGRSAEAFF. DNA for the CDR3: TGTGCCAGCAGCTTAGGGACAGGGGGCGCGTTGGGGAGGTCCGCTGAAGCTTTCTTT.

In its sample, this clonotype was seen a few times. The CDR3 loop reads CASSPRGGTGELFF. Written as DNA, the CDR3 is TGTGCCAGCAGCCCCAGGGGAGGCACCGGGGAGCTGTTTTTT. The rearrangement uses TRBV12-3 or TRBV12-4 and TRBJ2-2; D could derive from TRBD1 or TRBD2 (6 bases each). CDR3 length: 14 residues. Trimming took off 6 bases at V and 4 bases at J, with 12 bases between the two ends.

Only a few counts were recorded for this clonotype. J is TRBJ2-7 and V is TRBV29-1; D is unresolved. This CDR3 has 14 amino acids. Trimming shortened V by 1 base and J by 3 bases, and 13 bases separated the two germline ends. Germline lookup yields CDR1 SQVTM and CDR2 ANQGSEA. The CDR3 bases are TGCAGCGTTGAAGGTCGTGGCGGAAACTACGAGCAGTACTTC. Its translation is CSVEGRGGNYEQYF.

This clonotype was counted at least ten times. The rearrangement links TRBV20-1 to TRBJ1-1; 8 nucleotides line up with TRBD1. J was trimmed by 4 bases and V by 4 bases; bases with no gene match: 2. This CDR3 region has 12 residues. The germline V gene encodes CDR1 DFQATT and CDR2 SNEGSKA (reference sequence). The CDR3 bases are TGCAGTGCTAATACAGGGGGCACTGAAGCTTTCTTT. This encodes CSANTGGTEAFF.

This clonotype has more than one count but fewer than ten. J is TRBJ1-2 and V is TRBV29-1; D not certain. The CDR3 has 13 residues. Germline V gene sequence: CDR1 SQVTM, CDR2 ANQGSEA. V lost 6 bases to trimming and J lost 0 bases, with 11 bases between them. The CDR3 is CSVSIQPNYGYTF. The CDR3 DNA reads as TGCAGCGTATCGATTCAGCCTAACTATGGCTACACCTTC.

The CDR3 nucleotides read TGTGCCAGCTCACCATCGGGCGGGGAGAGCACCGGGGAGCTGTTTTTT. It is translated as CASSPSGGESTGELFF. The rearrangement uses TRBV18 and TRBJ2-2, with D perhaps matching TRBD2 (6 bases). V gave up 2 bases and J gave up 4 bases, with 14 bases separating them. The CDR3 sequence is 16 residues long. Looked up from germline, CDR1 is KGHSH and CDR2 is LQKENI.

This clonotype was counted a few times. The chain employs TRBV3-1 and TRBJ1-2; no clear D gene. V dropped 0 bases and J dropped 10 bases, with 15 bases sitting between them. The CDR3 consists of 14 residues. CDR1 is LGHDT and CDR2 is YNNKEL in the germline V gene (reference sequence). The DNA of the CDR3 is TGTGCCAGCAGCCAAGATGTGGGAGCTAAGTACTACACCTTC. It translates to CASSQDVGAKYYTF.

The sample holds many counts of this clonotype. The J gene is TRBJ2-6, the V gene TRBV28; the D gene is possibly TRBD1 (6 bases). CDR3 size: 15 residues. Trimming took 4 bases from V and 4 from J, leaving 11 bases between them. Germline V gene sequence: CDR1 MDHEN, CDR2 SYDVKM. CDR3 DNA: TGTGCCAGCAGTTCCTACAGGGTAGGGGCCAACGTCCTGACTTTC. Its translation: CASSSYRVGANVLTF. Using reference TRBV28 and TRBJ2-6 for the parts outside the CDR3, the full variable domain is DVKVTQSSRYLVKRTGEKVFLECVQDMDHENMFWYRQDPGLGLRLIYFSYDVKMKEKGDIPEGYSVSREKKERFSLILESASTNQTSMYLCASSSYRVGANVLTFGAGSRLTVL.

This chain connects TRBV12-3 or TRBV12-4 to TRBJ1-5; D gene unclear. The V end lost 7 bases, the J end lost 0 bases, and 16 bases lay between the germline ends. The CDR3 covers 16 residues. CDR3 sequence reads: CASMREEGVSNQPQHF. CDR3 nucleotides: TGTGCCAGCATGAGGGAAGAGGGAGTTAGCAATCAGCCCCAGCATTTT.

This clonotype was counted many times. The chain employs TRBV5-1 and TRBJ2-1; 9 nucleotides match TRBD2. The CDR3 consists of 15 residues. The junction had 13 bases not matched to a gene; V was cut back by 10 bases and J by 5 bases. Per the germline V gene, CDR1 is SGHRS and CDR2 is YFSETQ. The CDR3 nucleotides read TGCGCCGGGAGAGGCGCTAGCGGGACCGACAATGAGCAGTTCTTC. Translation gives CAGRGASGTDNEQFF.

This rearrangement joins TRBV20-1 to TRBJ2-1, with 11 bases identical to TRBD2. This CDR3 contains 16 residues. From germline, CDR1 is DFQATT and CDR2 SNEGSKA (reference sequence). The J segment lost 4 bases and the V segment lost 4 bases, leaving 9 bases of the junction unmatched. The CDR3: CSATPPTSGAYNEQFF. The CDR3 bases are TGCAGTGCTACCCCACCGACTAGCGGGGCATACAATGAGCAGTTCTTC.

There are many counts of this clonotype. The V gene is TRBV12-3 or TRBV12-4, the J gene TRBJ2-5; 12 positions match TRBD2. This CDR3 is 16 amino acids long. Losses at the gene ends were 6 bases for V and 2 bases for J; bases not matched to a gene: 7. CDR3 in amino acids: CASSPGLAGPQETQYF. CDR3 DNA: TGTGCCAGCAGCCCCGGACTAGCGGGGCCTCAAGAGACCCAGTACTTC.

This clonotype was observed a few times. The gene calls are TRBV4-3 and TRBJ2-1; 10 bases fit TRBD2. After removal of 1 base from V and 5 bases from J, the junction contained 11 bases not matched to a gene. The CDR3 has 18 residues. Germline CDR1 LGHNA, CDR2 YSLEER. The CDR3 sequence: CASSQGGRLAGVDNEQFF. CDR3 DNA sequence: TGCGCCAGCAGCCAAGGGGGTCGGCTAGCGGGGGTCGACAATGAGCAGTTCTTC.

The sample holds a few counts of this clonotype. The chain joins TRBV20-1 to TRBJ2-1; TRBD2 matches 13 bases. Germline-derived CDR1 and CDR2 are DFQATT and SNEGSKA (reference sequence). The ends lost 5 bases at V and 5 bases at J; junction bases unmatched: 3. CDR3 size: 14 residues. The CDR3 nucleotides read TGCAGTGCTCAGACTAGCGGGGGGAACAATGAGCAGTTCTTC. Translating gives CSAQTSGGNNEQFF.

This clonotype was picked up many times. The chain combines TRBV7-2 with TRBJ1-1; D is unclear. The germline V gene has CDR1 SGHTA and CDR2 FQGNSA. V was clipped by 4 bases and J by 2 bases, with 8 bases between them. This CDR3 contains 13 residues. The CDR3 spells CASSSGLNTEAFF. The CDR3 DNA reads TGTGCCAGCAGCTCCGGACTCAACACTGAAGCTTTCTTT.

This clonotype occurred many times. The chain uses TRBV3-1 and TRBJ2-1; TRBD2 might be the D (6 bases). V was pared by 4 bases and J by 5 bases, with 9 bases between. CDR3 length equals 13 residues. Germline V lookup: CDR1 LGHDT, CDR2 YNNKEL (reference sequence). DNA of the CDR3: TGTGCCAGCAGCCGCGGGACGAACAATGAGCAGTTCTTC. This encodes CASSRGTNNEQFF.

There are a few counts of this clonotype. This chain connects TRBV24-1 to TRBJ1-2; 7 bases fit TRBD1. The CDR3 sequence is 15 residues long. Germline V gene data show CDR1 as KGHDR and CDR2 as SFDVKD. Trimming at V came to 3 bases and at J to 6 bases, leaving 9 bases not matched to a gene. This chain's CDR3 is CATSDPQGFGNGYTF. CDR3 nucleotides: TGTGCCACCAGTGATCCACAGGGGTTCGGTAATGGCTACACCTTC.

This clonotype showed up just a few times. The gene calls are TRBV25-1 and TRBJ2-1; 7 positions agree with TRBD2. CDR1 and CDR2 (germline): MGHDK, SYGVNS. This CDR3 is built from 16 residues. The ends lost 3 bases at V and 8 bases at J; junction bases unmatched: 13. The DNA of the CDR3 is TGTGCCAGCAGTGAGGAACGGCTAGCGGTTTCCGATGAGCAGTTCTTC. Protein product: CASSEERLAVSDEQFF. Full variable domain (outside the CDR3, taken from reference TRBV25-1 and TRBJ2-1): EADIYQTPRYLVIGTGKKITLECSQTMGHDKMYWYQQDPGMELHLIHYSYGVNSTEKGDLSSESTVSRIRTEHFPLTLESARPSHTSQYLCASSEERLAVSDEQFFGPGTRLTVL.

This clonotype was seen many times. The chain recombines TRBV5-1 with TRBJ2-7, with D possibly matching TRBD1 (6 bases). The CDR3 length is 14 residues. CDR1 SGHRS and CDR2 YFSETQ come from the germline V gene. V was trimmed by 4 bases and J by 2 bases, leaving 13 bases between them. CDR3 bases: TGCGCCAGCAGCCCCGACAGGATAGCCTACGAGCAGTACTTC. Translating it yields CASSPDRIAYEQYF.

A few counts support this clonotype. The rearrangement joins TRBV20-1 to TRBJ2-2; D remains ambiguous. The germline V gene has CDR1 DFQATT and CDR2 SNEGSKA (reference sequence). V was clipped by 3 bases and J by 1 base, with 6 bases between them. This CDR3 is 13 amino acids long. In DNA, the CDR3 is TGCAGTGCTAGTTACAGGAACACCGGGGAGCTGTTTTTT. Translating gives CSASYRNTGELFF.

V gene TRBV6-4 combines with J gene TRBJ2-2; 9 bases align to TRBD1. The CDR3 covers 15 residues. With 6 bases clipped from V and 0 bases from J, the junction kept 2 bases outside the gene matches. CDR1 and CDR2 (germline): MRHNA, SNTAGT. The CDR3 DNA follows: TGTGCCAGCAGCGGACAGGGGTCGAACACCGGGGAGCTGTTTTTT. Translation: CASSGQGSNTGELFF.

This clonotype occurred a few times. This chain joins TRBV7-9 and TRBJ2-1, with D possibly being TRBD1 (6 bases). Germline assignment: CDR1 SEHNR and CDR2 FQNEAQ (reference sequence). V was cut by 6 bases and J by 9 bases, with 12 bases left in between. The CDR3 has 12 amino acids. In nucleotides, the CDR3 is TGTGCCAGCAGGGGTAACAGGGTTGAGCAGTTCTTC. It translates to CASRGNRVEQFF.

The chain carries TRBV10-2 and TRBJ2-2; TRBD1 is a possible D gene (5 bases). Per the germline V gene, CDR1 is WSHSY and CDR2 is SAAADI. Trimming took 3 bases from V and 5 from J, leaving 13 bases between them. This CDR3 has 15 amino acids. This CDR3 reads CASSEWGSRTGELFF. DNA of the CDR3: TGCGCCAGCAGTGAATGGGGCAGTCGGACCGGGGAGCTGTTTTTT.

The genes are TRBV11-1 and TRBJ1-1, with D tentatively TRBD1 (5 bases). Per the germline V gene, CDR1 is SGHAT and CDR2 is FQDESV (reference sequence). CDR3 length: 13 amino acids. Trimming took 5 bases from V and 8 from J, leaving 15 bases between them. The chain's CDR3 is CASSHSGGLEAFF. CDR3 nucleotide sequence: TGTGCCAGCAGCCACTCCGGGGGATTGGAAGCTTTCTTT.

The gene calls are TRBV19 and TRBJ2-2; 11 positions agree with TRBD1. There are 15 residues in the CDR3. Germline-derived CDR1 and CDR2 are LNHDA and SQIVND (reference sequence). Trimming at V came to 8 bases and at J to 3 bases, leaving 5 bases not matched to a gene. As DNA, the CDR3 is TGTGCCAGTGGACAGGGGGCAATTGACACCGGGGAGCTGTTTTTT. Protein: CASGQGAIDTGELFF.

This clonotype turned up a few times. The chain recombines TRBV20-1 with TRBJ2-7; D remains unclear. V dropped 1 base and J dropped 2 bases, with 6 bases sitting between them. Germline CDR1 DFQATT, CDR2 SNEGSKA (reference sequence). This CDR3 contains 12 residues. The CDR3 DNA reads TGCAGTGCTAGAGGAAGAGCCTACGAGCAGTACTTC. The encoded protein is CSARGRAYEQYF.

This clonotype was seen a handful of times. V is TRBV11-1 and J is TRBJ2-7; 7 bases line up with TRBD1. The CDR3 consists of 15 residues. Unmatched junction bases numbered 5, after V lost 1 base and J lost 2 bases. Germline lookup yields CDR1 SGHAT and CDR2 FQDESV (reference sequence). DNA for the CDR3: TGTGCCAGCAGCTTAGTCAGGGGGTCCCCCTACGAGCAGTACTTC. Translating it yields CASSLVRGSPYEQYF.

In this sample, this clonotype turned up a few times. This chain joins TRBV2 and TRBJ2-2; D may correspond to TRBD1 or TRBD2 (7 bases each). The CDR3 has 16 amino acids. The V gene lost 3 bases and the J gene lost 5 bases, with 16 bases spanning the gap. Germline CDR1 SNHLY, CDR2 FYNNEI. CDR3 DNA sequence: TGTGCCAGCAGTGAGGGAGGGGACAGTGAGACCGGGGAGCTGTTTTTT. Its translation: CASSEGGDSETGELFF.

V usage is TRBV20-1 and J usage is TRBJ2-5; tentatively, D is TRBD2 (6 bases). V lost 3 bases, J lost 5 bases, and 16 bases lay in between. This CDR3 contains 14 residues. Germline V gives CDR1 DFQATT, CDR2 SNEGSKA (reference sequence). This chain's CDR3 is CSASSEGGGETQYF. DNA of the CDR3: TGCAGTGCTAGCTCAGAGGGCGGAGGGGAGACCCAGTACTTC.

This clonotype was found a few times. The chain joins TRBV20-1 to TRBJ1-4; perhaps TRBD1 as D (6 bases). Trimming left V 3 bases short and J 6 bases short, with 14 bases between. The CDR3 loop spans 14 amino acids. Germline-derived CDR1 and CDR2 are DFQATT and SNEGSKA (reference sequence). The CDR3 region has the DNA TGCAGTGCTAGCCACAGGGTGATCGATGAAAAACTGTTTTTT. Translated, it gives CSASHRVIDEKLFF.

This rearrangement joins TRBV7-9 to TRBJ1-3; TRBD1 matches 7 bases. V lost 6 bases, J lost 8 bases, and 10 bases stayed unmatched. This CDR3 contains 14 residues. The germline V gene has CDR1 SEHNR and CDR2 FQNEAQ (reference sequence). CDR3 DNA: TGTGCCAGCAGTAAGGGACAGTACGAGGACACCATATATTTT. This codes for CASSKGQYEDTIYF.